The T cell receptor (beta chain) under discussion was sequenced for a study of blood T cell repertoires in COVID-19. The V end lost 6 bases, the J end lost 7 bases, and 13 bases lay between the germline ends. This CDR3 spans 13 amino acids. Germline V gives CDR1 MNHEY, CDR2 SMNVEV (reference sequence). The repertoire was sequenced with immunoSEQ multiplex PCR; TCRdb's copy has only in-frame clones and lacks some. The sample has 190,000 or so clones, approximately 75% seen once. The clonotype was recovered from a man between 35 and 55 years old who had recovered from COVID-19. The specimen sequenced was PBMCs or T cells enriched from blood (not recorded which). V is TRBV27 and J is TRBJ1-5; D is ambiguous. The CDR3 protein is CASSFAPSQPQHF. CDR3 DNA sequence: TGTGCCAGCAGCTTTGCCCCGAGCCAGCCCCAGCATTTT.